The clone carrying this T cell receptor beta chain was picked up many times. No antigen is known for it. MiXCR, run by TCRdb on the 5' RACE reads, gives a single entry per CDR3 protein. The table records approximately 470,000 distinct CDR3 sequences, 13% to 15% of them present only once. The data derive from a study of identical twins. This CDR3 has 17 residues. Trimming stripped 3 bases from V and 0 bases from J, with 15 bases between. Findings and caveats of the study: Surplus twin overlap in beta out-of-frame sequences was less pronounced. For cord blood, abundant beta clonotypes had fewer insertions, unlike memory repertoires, which showed none. In monozygotic twins, models underestimated the sharing of out-of-frame TCR alpha.

These records were also assigned to another study, of yellow fever vaccine responses in identical twins.

This TCR was sampled from a woman in her late teens or twenties in good health. This chain joins TRBV12-3 or TRBV12-4 and TRBJ2-4; D not certain. The sample consisted of CD4+ T cells sorted from blood. CDR3 loop: CASSLFFEGKAKNIQYF. For the CDR3, the DNA is TGTGCCAGCAGTTTGTTTTTCGAAGGCAAAGCCAAAAACATTCAGTACTTC.